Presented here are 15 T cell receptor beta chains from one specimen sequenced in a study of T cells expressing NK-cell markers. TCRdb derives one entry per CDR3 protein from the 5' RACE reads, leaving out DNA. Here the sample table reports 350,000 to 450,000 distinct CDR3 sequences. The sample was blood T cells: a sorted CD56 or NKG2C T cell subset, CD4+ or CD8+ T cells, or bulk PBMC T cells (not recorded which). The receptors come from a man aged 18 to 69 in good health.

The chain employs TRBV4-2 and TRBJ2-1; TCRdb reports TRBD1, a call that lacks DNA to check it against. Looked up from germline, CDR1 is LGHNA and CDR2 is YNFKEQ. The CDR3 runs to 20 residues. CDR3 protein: CASRVDEGFRPLVRRNEQFF.

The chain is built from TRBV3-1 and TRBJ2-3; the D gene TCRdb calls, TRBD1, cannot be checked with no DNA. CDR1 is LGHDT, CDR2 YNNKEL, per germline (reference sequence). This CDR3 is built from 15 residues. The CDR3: CASSHEGGARDTQYF.

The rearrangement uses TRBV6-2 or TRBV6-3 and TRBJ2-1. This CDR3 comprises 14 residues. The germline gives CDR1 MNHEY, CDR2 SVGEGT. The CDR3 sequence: CASRVRSENNEQFF.

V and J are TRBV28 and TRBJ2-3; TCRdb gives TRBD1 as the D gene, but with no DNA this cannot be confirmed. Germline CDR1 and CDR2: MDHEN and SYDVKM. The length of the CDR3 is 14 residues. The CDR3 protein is CASMTGQGLDTQYF.

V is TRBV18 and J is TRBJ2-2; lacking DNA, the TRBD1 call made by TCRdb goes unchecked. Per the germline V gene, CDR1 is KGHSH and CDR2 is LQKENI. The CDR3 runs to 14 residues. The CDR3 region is CASSLDYRAGELFF.

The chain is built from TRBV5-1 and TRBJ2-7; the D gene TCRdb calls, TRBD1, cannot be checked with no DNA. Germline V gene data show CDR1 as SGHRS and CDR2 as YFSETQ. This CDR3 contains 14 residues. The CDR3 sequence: CASSLSQGRSEQYF.

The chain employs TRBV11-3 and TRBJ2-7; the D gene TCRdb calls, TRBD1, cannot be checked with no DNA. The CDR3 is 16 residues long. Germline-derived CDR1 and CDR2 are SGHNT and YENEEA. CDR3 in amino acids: CASSLEEGRGWCEQYF.

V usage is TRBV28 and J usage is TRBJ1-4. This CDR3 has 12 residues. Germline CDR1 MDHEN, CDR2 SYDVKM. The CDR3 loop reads CASTAVHEKLFF.

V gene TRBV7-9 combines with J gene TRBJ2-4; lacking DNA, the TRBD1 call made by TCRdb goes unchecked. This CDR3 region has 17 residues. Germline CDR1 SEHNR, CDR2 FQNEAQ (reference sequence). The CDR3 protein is CASSPTLGRVGKNIQYF. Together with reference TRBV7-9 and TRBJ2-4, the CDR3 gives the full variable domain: DTGVSQNPRHKITKRGQNVTFRCDPISEHNRLYWYRQTLGQGPEFLTYFQNEAQLEKSRLLSDRFSAERPKGSFSTLEIQRTEQGDSAMYLCASSPTLGRVGKNIQYFGAGTRLSVL.

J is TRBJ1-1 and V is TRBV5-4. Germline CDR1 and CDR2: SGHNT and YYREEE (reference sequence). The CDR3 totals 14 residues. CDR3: CASSLEIRNTEAFF.

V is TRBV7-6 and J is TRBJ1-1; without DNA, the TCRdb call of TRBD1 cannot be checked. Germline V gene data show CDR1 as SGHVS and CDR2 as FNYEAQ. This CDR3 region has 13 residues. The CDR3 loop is CASSVSETTEAFF. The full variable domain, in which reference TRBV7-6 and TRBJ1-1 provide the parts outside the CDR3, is GAGVSQSPRYKVTKRGQDVALRCDPISGHVSLYWYRQALGQGPEFLTYFNYEAQQDKSGLPNDRFSAERPEGSISTLTIQRTEQRDSAMYRCASSVSETTEAFFGQGTRLTVV.

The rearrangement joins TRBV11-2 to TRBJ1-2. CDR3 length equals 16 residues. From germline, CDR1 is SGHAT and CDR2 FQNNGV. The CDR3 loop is CASSPRLDGVNYGYTF.

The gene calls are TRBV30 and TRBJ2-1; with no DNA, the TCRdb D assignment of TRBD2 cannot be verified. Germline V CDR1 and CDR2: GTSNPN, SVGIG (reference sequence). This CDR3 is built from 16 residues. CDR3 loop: CAWSVARGGVYNEQFF.

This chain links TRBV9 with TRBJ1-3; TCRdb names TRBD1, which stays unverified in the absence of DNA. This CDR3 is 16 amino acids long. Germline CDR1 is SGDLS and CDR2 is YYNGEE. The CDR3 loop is CASSQQPGVSGNTIYF.

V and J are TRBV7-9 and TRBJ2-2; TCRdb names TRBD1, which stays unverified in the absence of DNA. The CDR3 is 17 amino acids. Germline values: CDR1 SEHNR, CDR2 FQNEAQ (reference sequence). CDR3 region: CASSLSPGTENTGELFF.